The subject of this entry is one T cell receptor beta chain. Which antigen it targets is not known. Within one base of it there is no much larger clone, and no base qualities were kept. Reading the germline V gene (reference sequence) gives CDR1 MNHNY and CDR2 SVGAGI. The CDR3 runs 14 residues from the cysteine to the phenylalanine. The read is trimmed to its CDR3 DNA, 42 bases read in frame from base 1. V lost 7 bases and J lost 8 bases, and the count of bases not matched to a germline gene is 8. The data are from a study of blood T cells in healthy people across ages (dated by TCRdb to 2013 to 2016). In terms of the full investigation: Template switching captured roughly one uniquely barcoded TCR beta cDNA molecule per two T cells in model experiments. The study measured age-related changes in TCR beta repertoire diversity using deep sequencing normalized with unique cDNA molecular identifiers. Four age groups were formed from the donors: young (average about 15 years), middle-aged (just under 40), aged (about 68) and long-lived (around 82). To avoid experimental bias, donors of different ages were distributed randomly across sequencing lanes. The study analyzed two additional independent replicas of 1 million unique cDNA reads from the same blood draw for two donors, one aged 18 to 29 and one aged 80 or older.

Libraries were constructed by 5' RACE. Sequencing took place on an Illumina HiSeq 2500. The second PCR ran for roughly 7 to 11 cycles and used a J-beta primer mix along with a sample-barcoded 5' primer. Each TCR beta cDNA molecule received a unique molecular identifier from a template-switch 5' adaptor carrying 12 random nucleotides. At least 2.5 million CDR3-containing paired-end reads were obtained from each sample. First-strand cDNA synthesis was performed from all RNA using the Mint cDNA synthesis kit, with priming by a TRBC-specific oligonucleotide. All cDNA was treated with uracil-DNA glycosylase and then went through a first 18-cycle PCR with the universal primers M1SS and BC2_uni_R. The source study handled its data this way. For normalization, 1 million high-quality reads were randomly selected from each sample, with every read carrying a distinct molecular identifier. Reads sharing molecular identifiers were discarded rather than binned into consensus sequences. MiTCR, run with a Q25 quality threshold and the strictest error-elimination algorithm, handled CDR3 identification, clonotype clustering and error correction. Lower-bound total TCR beta diversity was estimated with a nonparametric unseen species model using Euler transformation. TCRdb itself trimmed the public reads at Q25 with fastp, ran MiXCR and retained productive beta chains. For every CDR3 protein sequence, its rows merge into one entry that carries the most common genes and DNA. V and J calls and clone size were set by TCRdb, not the authors. The table for this sample lists roughly 860,000 distinct CDR3 sequences; 60% to 80% of them were counted only once. The top ten constitute approximately 30% of the sample.

What the authors observed across the whole study: Compared with the aged group, the long-lived group had more naive CD4+ T cells, fewer expanded clones and increased TCR diversity, suggesting age selection. Observed TCR beta diversity per million T cells fell roughly linearly with age, and a significant reduction was already apparent by age approximately 40. Bulk unsorted PBMC profiling prevented conclusive comparison of naive and antigen-experienced compartments. Estimates of total diversity based on one million sequenced T cells were considered lower bounds and underestimates. A strong correlation was found between observed TCR beta diversity and the percentage of naive T cells measured by flow cytometry. The CMV infection status of donors was not known, potentially confounding age-related changes in expanded clonotypes.

The donors were roughly 39 Caucasian individuals from Russia, aged 6 to 90 years, who were systemically healthy. Each donor gave 8 to 10 milliliters of peripheral blood, drawn into EDTA-treated Vacutainer tubes. Ficoll-Paque density-gradient centrifugation was used to isolate PBMCs, with at least 6 million per sample. Trizol reagent was used to extract total RNA from the PBMCs, yielding at least 5.5 micrograms per sample. Naive CD45RAhigh/CD27high T cell percentages were measured by flow cytometry on a PBMC aliquot from every donor. The TCR sequence derives from a man under 40 in good health. Input material: blood. This chain joins TRBV6-6 to TRBJ1-4; TRBD1 lines up with 9 middle nucleotides. The CDR3 reads CASKLKTGGEKLFF. The DNA reads TGTGCCAGCAAATTAAAAACAGGGGGCGAAAAACTGTTTTTT.